A selection of T cell receptor beta chains follows, all from one sample in a study of T cells after yellow fever vaccination. Each CDR3 protein is one row after TCRdb ran MiXCR on the 5' RACE reads. The table shows roughly 150,000 distinct CDR3 sequences, with roughly 6.7% occurring only once. Specimen: CD4+ T cells sorted from PBMCs, collected 10 days after the yellow fever booster vaccination. Every receptor here comes from a man aged 25-45 years who received the YFV17D yellow fever vaccine. The CDR3 runs from the conserved cysteine through the conserved F or W. D genes are given only for firm matches.

>TRBV19|TRBJ2-5|TRBD2
CASGGSGSGKETQYF
>TRBV18|TRBJ2-2|-
CASSPVQPGVTGELFF
>TRBV7-2|TRBJ2-3|TRBD2
CASSLPRWREESTDTQYF
>TRBV12-3/TRBV12-4|TRBJ1-2|TRBD1
CASSPRQGQRRGYTF
>TRBV28|TRBJ2-1|-
CASSSAGDINEQFF
>TRBV6-1|TRBJ2-5|TRBD2
CASRLSGGGGETQYF
>TRBV7-2|TRBJ2-1|-
CASSLHMVPEQFF
>TRBV5-1|TRBJ2-3|TRBD1
CASSVQGQVLDTQYF
>TRBV12-3/TRBV12-4|TRBJ1-2|-
CASSLGTGYGYTF
>TRBV20-1|TRBJ2-7|TRBD2
CSARDKLAGVEQYF
>TRBV30|TRBJ2-1|-
CAWSGIDAEQFF
>TRBV24-1|TRBJ2-1|-
CATSEQTGWGVYEQFF
>TRBV10-3|TRBJ2-7|TRBD1
CAISESQRGGQGIYEQYF
>TRBV9|TRBJ1-1|-
CASSLRPGGNTEAFF
>TRBV5-4|TRBJ2-2|-
CASSLADRNTGELFF
>TRBV7-9|TRBJ2-3|-
CASSLLKSKPGDTQYF
>TRBV12-3/TRBV12-4|TRBJ1-4|-
CASSLQALGRLFF
>TRBV7-2|TRBJ2-3|-
CASSGRVLTTDTQYF
>TRBV18|TRBJ2-1|TRBD1
CATPYVGQSYNEQFF
>TRBV10-2|TRBJ2-3|TRBD2
CASRGGGTDTQYF
>TRBV20-1|TRBJ2-1|TRBD2
CSAKNSGRTTNEQFF
>TRBV6-1|TRBJ2-2|TRBD2
CASSMQGLAAGELFF
>TRBV5-1|TRBJ2-5|-
CASSHVGEETQYF
>TRBV6-6|TRBJ2-7|-
CASSYQVTYEQYF
>TRBV20-1|TRBJ2-3|TRBD2
CSATPSGPGGSTDTQYF
>TRBV20-1|TRBJ2-1|-
CSAIQRNNEQFF
>TRBV14|TRBJ2-3|-
CASSTLGTLPNTQYF
>TRBV2|TRBJ2-3|-
CASSEGTQYF
>TRBV4-3|TRBJ2-1|TRBD2
CASSPRAGPLAGASNEQFF
>TRBV19|TRBJ2-2|-
CASSTLKATHSTGELFF
>TRBV7-5|TRBJ2-5|-
CISVPEAPDSGRGETQYF
>TRBV25-1|TRBJ1-2|-
CASSPDISYGYTF
>TRBV5-4|TRBJ2-5|TRBD2
CASSSSSGEETQYF
>TRBV5-1|TRBJ2-1|-
CASSLAGGRNEQFF
>TRBV12-3/TRBV12-4|TRBJ2-4|-
CASRPGVAKNIQYF
>TRBV5-1|TRBJ1-2|TRBD1
CASSSGGTARGYTF